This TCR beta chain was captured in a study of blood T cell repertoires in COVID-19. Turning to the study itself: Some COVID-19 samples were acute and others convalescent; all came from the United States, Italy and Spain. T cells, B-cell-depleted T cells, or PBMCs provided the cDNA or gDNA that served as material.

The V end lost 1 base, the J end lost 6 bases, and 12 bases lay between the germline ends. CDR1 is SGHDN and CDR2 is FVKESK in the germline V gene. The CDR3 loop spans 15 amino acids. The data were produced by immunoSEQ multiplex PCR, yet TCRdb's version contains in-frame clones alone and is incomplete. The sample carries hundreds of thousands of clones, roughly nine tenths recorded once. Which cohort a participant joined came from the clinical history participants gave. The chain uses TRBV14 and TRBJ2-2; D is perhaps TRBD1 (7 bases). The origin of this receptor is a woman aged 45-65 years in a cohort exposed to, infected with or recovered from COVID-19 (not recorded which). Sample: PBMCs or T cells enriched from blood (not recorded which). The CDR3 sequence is CASSQGQGGPGELFF. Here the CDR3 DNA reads TGTGCCAGCAGCCAAGGGCAGGGGGGTCCCGGGGAGCTGTTTTTT.